Reported below is one TCR beta chain. The antigen is undetermined. Unique molecular identifiers were present in the TCR beta cDNA libraries. Using its own MiXCR run on the PCR reads, TCRdb lists one record per CDR3 protein. The data contain 740,000 or so distinct CDR3 sequences, 53% of them singletons. This entry is derived from a study of post-analysis software for immune sequencing data. Study details: Patients with relapsing-remitting, secondary progressive and progressive-relapsing multiple sclerosis courses were all represented. Study-level results: Those samples that were prepared in the same batch co-clustered strongly by F measure. People with multiple sclerosis had a significantly lower normalized Chao1 diversity than controls did. Relative to controls, patients had about five TRBV segments at higher frequency, with TRBV5-6, TRBV5-1 and TRBV20-1 among these.

Trimming cost V 1 base and J 9 bases, with 15 bases left between them. Per the germline V gene, CDR1 is SQVTM and CDR2 is ANQGSEA. The CDR3 length is 13 residues. The sample was blood. The chain employs TRBV29-1 and TRBJ2-5, with D perhaps matching TRBD1 (5 bases). The TCR sequence derives from a girl between 10 and 17 years old with multiple sclerosis. The CDR3 loop reads CSVEGGTFAAQYF. The CDR3 DNA reads as TGCAGCGTTGAAGGGGGCACCTTTGCGGCCCAGTACTTC.